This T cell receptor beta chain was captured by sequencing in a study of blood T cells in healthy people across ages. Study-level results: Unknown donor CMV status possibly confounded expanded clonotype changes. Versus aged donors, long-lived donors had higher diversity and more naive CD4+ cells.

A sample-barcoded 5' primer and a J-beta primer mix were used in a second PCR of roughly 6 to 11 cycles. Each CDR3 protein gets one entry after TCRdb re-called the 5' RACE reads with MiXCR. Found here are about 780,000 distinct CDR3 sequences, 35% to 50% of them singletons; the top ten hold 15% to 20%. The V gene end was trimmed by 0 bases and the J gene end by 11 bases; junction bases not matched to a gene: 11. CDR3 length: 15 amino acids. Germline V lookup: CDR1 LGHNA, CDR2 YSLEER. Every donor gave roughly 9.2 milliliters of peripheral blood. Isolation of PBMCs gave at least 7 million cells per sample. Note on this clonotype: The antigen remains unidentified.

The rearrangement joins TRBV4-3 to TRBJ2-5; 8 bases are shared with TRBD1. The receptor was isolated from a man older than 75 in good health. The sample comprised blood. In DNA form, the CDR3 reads TGCGCCAGCAGCCAAGAGGGGACAGGTTACAATGAGCAGTACTTC. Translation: CASSQEGTGYNEQYF.